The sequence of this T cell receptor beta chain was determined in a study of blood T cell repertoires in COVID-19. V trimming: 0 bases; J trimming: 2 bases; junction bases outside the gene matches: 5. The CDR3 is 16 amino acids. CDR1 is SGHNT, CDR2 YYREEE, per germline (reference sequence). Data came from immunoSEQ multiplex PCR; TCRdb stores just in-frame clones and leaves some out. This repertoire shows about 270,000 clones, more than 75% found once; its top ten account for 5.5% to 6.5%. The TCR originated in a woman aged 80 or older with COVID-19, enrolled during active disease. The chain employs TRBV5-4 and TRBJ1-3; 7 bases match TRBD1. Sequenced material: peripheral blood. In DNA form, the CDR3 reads TGTGCCAGCAGCTTGGCAGGGGGTAACACTGGAAACACCATATATTTT. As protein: CASSLAGGNTGNTIYF.